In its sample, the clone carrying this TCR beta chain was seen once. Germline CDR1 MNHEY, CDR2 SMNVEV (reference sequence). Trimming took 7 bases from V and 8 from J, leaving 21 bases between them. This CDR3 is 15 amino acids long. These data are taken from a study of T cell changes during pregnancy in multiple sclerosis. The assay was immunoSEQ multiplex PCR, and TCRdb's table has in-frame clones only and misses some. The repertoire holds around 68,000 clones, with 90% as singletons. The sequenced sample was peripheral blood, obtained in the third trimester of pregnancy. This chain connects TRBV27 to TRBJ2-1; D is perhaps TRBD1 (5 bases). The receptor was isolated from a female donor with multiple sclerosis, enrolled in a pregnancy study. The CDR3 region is CASIPTQGFPDEQFF. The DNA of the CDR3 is TGTGCCAGCATCCCAACCCAGGGTTTTCCGGATGAGCAGTTCTTC.